This T cell receptor (beta chain) was recovered during a study of cytomegalovirus exposure and HLA in healthy donors. Study as a whole: Unique TCR beta sequences numbering about 100 million came from around 180 million T cells in an earlier analysis. Findings and limits, study-wide: In an earlier analysis, in fewer than 700 donors, most V segments appeared productive either ~87% or ~30% of the time.

With 60 Vbeta and 13 Jbeta primers, the PCR was carried out. Assay: immunoSEQ multiplex PCR; the TCRdb copy retains only in-frame clones and omits some. This table has some 110,000 clones, approximately 79% appearing once. The CDR3 has 15 residues. With 0 bases removed from V and 8 bases from J, the gap between germline ends came to 16 bases. Germline lookup yields CDR1 SGHNT and CDR2 YYREEE (reference sequence). Worth noting for this clone: Antigen unknown.

The source is a young man in good health and CMV-seronegative. J is TRBJ2-3 and V is TRBV5-4; D remains unclear. The source material was PBMCs. This chain's CDR3 is CASSLAGAIAATQYF. In nucleotides, the CDR3 is TGTGCCAGCAGCTTGGCCGGAGCCATCGCAGCTACGCAGTATTTT.